This TCR beta chain was recovered during a study of PD-1 blockade in mismatch repair-deficient tumors (dated by TCRdb to the late 2010s). The study in broad terms: The trial enrolled fewer than 90 consecutive patients with approximately eleven mismatch repair-deficient cancer types between 2013 and 2016, all previously treated and progressing. Tumor-associated T cell clones were tracked in the peripheral blood of patients responding to PD-1 blockade by deep sequencing of TCR CDR3 regions.

Receptor libraries were prepared by the immunoSEQ multiplex PCR assay. TCRdb carries this immuneACCESS record with in-frame sequences only. Its versions omit some clonotypes, under half of them owing to an unresolved V gene in the studies checked, with the rest unexplained. The sample records 120,000 or so clones, 85% to 90% of which are singletons. Clones ranked in the top ten supply roughly 14% of the sample. As concerns this clone: Its antigen is still unknown. Within one base of it there is no much larger clone, and no base qualities were kept.

Mismatch repair deficiency in every enrolled patient was established by polymerase chain reaction or immunohistochemistry. A few patients who responded to pembrolizumab therapy underwent TCR sequencing. The phase II trial prospectively tested pembrolizumab PD-1 blockade in advanced mismatch repair-deficient cancers regardless of tissue of origin. Serial peripheral blood T cell samples were collected before and at multiple times after starting PD-1 blockade. Blood sampling times were reported as weeks after the first pembrolizumab dose. From the germline V gene (reference sequence), CDR1 is LNHNV and CDR2 is YYDKDF. Its CDR3 holds 12 amino acids, cysteine through phenylalanine. Kept here is only the CDR3 DNA, which spans 36 bases and is read in frame from base 1. The V and J ends are trimmed by 1 base and 4 bases, leaving 2 bases between them. What the work shows at the level of the full study, not this receptor alone: Tumor-resident clones, often undetectable in blood before treatment, expanded rapidly after pembrolizumab and then contracted, generally before radiologic responses.

The sequence joins TRBV15 to TRBJ1-5; no D gene can be assigned with confidence. The sequence was collected from an adult with mismatch repair-deficient cancer. The material sequenced was peripheral blood, taken 44 weeks after starting pembrolizumab. The DNA reads as follows: TGTGCCACCAGCAGAGGTAATCAGCCCCAGCATTTT. Its product reads: CATSRGNQPQHF.